One and the same sample provided the 2 T cell receptor beta chains below, sequenced in a study of blood T cell repertoires in COVID-19 (dated by TCRdb to the early 2020s). Library method: the immunoSEQ multiplex PCR assay. TCRdb limited this immuneACCESS table to in-frame rearrangements with V and J called. A share of clones is missing; checked studies link under half to unresolved V genes, and the rest is unexplained. The sample has roughly 100,000 clones on record, 81% of them singletons. The ten largest clones add up to approximately 25% of the sample. The sequenced sample was peripheral blood. All receptors come from a man older than 75 with active or convalescent COVID-19.

The V gene is TRBV4-1, the J gene TRBJ2-2, with D hard to call. The V and J ends lost 5 bases and 6 bases respectively, with 16 bases between them. This CDR3 is 15 amino acids long. Germline CDR1 MGHRA, CDR2 YSYEKL. The CDR3 nucleotides read TGCGCCAGCAGCGAATCCTCTACGATCCCCGGGGAGCTGTTTTTT. Its protein product is CASSESSTIPGELFF.

This rearrangement joins TRBV6-2 or TRBV6-3 to TRBJ2-5; D unresolved. The CDR3 has 13 amino acids. V was shortened by 0 bases and J by 4 bases, with 6 bases between the two germline ends. Germline V CDR1 and CDR2: MNHEY, SVGEGT. The chain's CDR3 is CASSYSIGETQYF. The CDR3 region has the DNA TGTGCCAGCAGTTACTCGATCGGAGAGACCCAGTACTTC.